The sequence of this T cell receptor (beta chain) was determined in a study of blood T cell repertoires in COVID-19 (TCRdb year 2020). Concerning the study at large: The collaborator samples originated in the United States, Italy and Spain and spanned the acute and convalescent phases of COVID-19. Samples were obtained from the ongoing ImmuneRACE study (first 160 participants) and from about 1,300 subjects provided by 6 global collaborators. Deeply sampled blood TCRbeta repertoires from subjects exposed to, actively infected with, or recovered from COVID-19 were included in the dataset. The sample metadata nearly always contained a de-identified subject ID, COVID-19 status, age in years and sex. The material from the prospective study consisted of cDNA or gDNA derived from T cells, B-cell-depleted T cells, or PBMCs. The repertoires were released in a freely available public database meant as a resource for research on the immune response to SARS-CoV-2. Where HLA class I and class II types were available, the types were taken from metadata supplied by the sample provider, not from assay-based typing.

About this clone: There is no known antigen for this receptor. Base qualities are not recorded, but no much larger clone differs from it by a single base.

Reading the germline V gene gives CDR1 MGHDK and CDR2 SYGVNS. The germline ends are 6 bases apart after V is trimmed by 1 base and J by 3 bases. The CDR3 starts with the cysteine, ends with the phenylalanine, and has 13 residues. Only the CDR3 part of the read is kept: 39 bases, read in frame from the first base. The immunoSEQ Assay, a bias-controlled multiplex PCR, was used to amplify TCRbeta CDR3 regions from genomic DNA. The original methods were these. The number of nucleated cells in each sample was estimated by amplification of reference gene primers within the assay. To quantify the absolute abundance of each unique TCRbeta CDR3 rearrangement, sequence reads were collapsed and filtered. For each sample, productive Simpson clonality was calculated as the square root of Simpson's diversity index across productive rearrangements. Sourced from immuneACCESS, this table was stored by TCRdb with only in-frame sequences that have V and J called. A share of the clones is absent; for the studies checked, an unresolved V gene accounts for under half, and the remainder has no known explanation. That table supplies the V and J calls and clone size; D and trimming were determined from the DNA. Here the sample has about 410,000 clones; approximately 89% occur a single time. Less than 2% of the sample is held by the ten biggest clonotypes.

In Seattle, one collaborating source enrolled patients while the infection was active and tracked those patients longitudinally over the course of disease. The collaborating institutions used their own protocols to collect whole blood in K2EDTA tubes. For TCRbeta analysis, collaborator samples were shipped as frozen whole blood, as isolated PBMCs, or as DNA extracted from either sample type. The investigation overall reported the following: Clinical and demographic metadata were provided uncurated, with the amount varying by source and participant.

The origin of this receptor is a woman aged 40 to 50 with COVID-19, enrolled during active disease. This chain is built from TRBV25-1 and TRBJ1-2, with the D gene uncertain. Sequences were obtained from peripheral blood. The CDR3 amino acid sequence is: CASSESTDYGYTF. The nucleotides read TGTGCCAGCAGTGAATCCACAGACTATGGCTACACCTTC.